The 21 T cell receptor beta chains below all came from one sample that was sequenced in a study of T cell responses to AZD1222 COVID-19 vaccine. Sequencing was performed with immunoSEQ multiplex PCR; in TCRdb, only in-frame clones are kept and a portion is missing. The sample has approximately 100,000 clones; 91% are singletons. This sample comprised peripheral blood, obtained on day 0 of AZD1222 vaccination. Receptors were obtained from an adult in good health.

The chain joins TRBV7-9 to TRBJ2-7; the D is unclear. The V gene lost 1 base and the J gene lost 4 bases, with 8 bases spanning the gap. Per germline, CDR1 SEHNR and CDR2 FQNEAQ (reference sequence). The CDR3 loop spans 13 amino acids. Here the CDR3 DNA reads TGTGCCAGCAGCTTAGGCCCAGGTTACGAGCAGTACTTC. Amino acids: CASSLGPGYEQYF.

The V and J genes are TRBV9 and TRBJ1-1; D perhaps matches TRBD1 (5 bases). Deletions cut 6 bases from V and 2 bases from J, with 14 bases between. The germline CDR1 and CDR2 sequences are SGDLS and YYNGEE. This CDR3 is 14 amino acids long. CDR3 sequence (DNA): TGTGCCAGCACCCAAGGAGGGGTAAACACTGAAGCTTTCTTT. Translated, it gives CASTQGGVNTEAFF.

J is TRBJ2-7 and V is TRBV27; 8 nucleotides line up with TRBD2. The germline CDR1 and CDR2 sequences are MNHEY and SMNVEV (reference sequence). This CDR3 has 16 residues. V shed 4 bases, J shed 4 bases, and the junction held 12 bases outside the gene matches. In DNA form, the CDR3 reads TGTGCCAGCAGTTCCTATAAGGCGGGACTAGGGTACGAGCAGTACTTC. This encodes CASSSYKAGLGYEQYF.

The rearrangement links TRBV28 to TRBJ2-1; D remains unclear. This CDR3 has 11 amino acids. Per the germline V gene, CDR1 is MDHEN and CDR2 is SYDVKM. The ends were cut back, 5 bases at V and 8 bases at J, with 7 bases in the middle. CDR3 sequence (DNA): TGTGCCAGCAGTATTTTAGATGAGCAGTTCTTC. Residues: CASSILDEQFF.

This chain connects TRBV9 to TRBJ1-2; 7 bases agree with TRBD1. The CDR3 has 12 residues. The V segment lost 3 bases and the J segment 8 bases; nucleotides outside the gene matches: 4. The germline CDR1 and CDR2 sequences are SGDLS and YYNGEE. The CDR3 DNA sequence: TGTGCCAGCAGCGCGACAGGGTCCGGCTACACCTTC. This encodes CASSATGSGYTF.

V usage is TRBV7-6 and J usage is TRBJ2-7; 7 bases line up with TRBD1. Per germline, CDR1 SGHVS and CDR2 FNYEAQ. CDR3 size: 14 residues. With V trimmed by 1 base and J by 6 bases, 6 bases remained unmatched. The DNA for the CDR3 is TGTGCCAGCAGCTTAGATCGCAGGGGGATCGAGCAGTACTTC. Its protein product is CASSLDRRGIEQYF. The variable domain in full, with the rest retrieved from reference TRBV7-6 and TRBJ2-7, is GAGVSQSPRYKVTKRGQDVALRCDPISGHVSLYWYRQALGQGPEFLTYFNYEAQQDKSGLPNDRFSAERPEGSISTLTIQRTEQRDSAMYRCASSLDRRGIEQYFGPGTRLTVT.

The chain couples TRBV4-2 to TRBJ1-6; TRBD1 agrees at 7 bases. The V segment lost 2 bases and the J segment 0 bases; nucleotides outside the gene matches: 4. The germline V gene has CDR1 LGHNA and CDR2 YNFKEQ. The CDR3 spans 17 residues. The CDR3 loop reads CASSQQGGHSYNSPLHF. CDR3 coding DNA: TGTGCCAGCAGCCAACAGGGGGGCCACTCCTATAATTCACCCCTCCACTTT.

In this sample, this clone turned up a few times. The chain uses TRBV30 and TRBJ2-7, with TRBD1 identical over 9 bases. Germline CDR1 is GTSNPN and CDR2 is SVGIG (reference sequence). The junction had 1 base not matched to a gene; V was cut back by 5 bases and J by 2 bases. The CDR3 sequence is 12 residues long. CDR3 in amino acids: CAWGTGPYEQYF. The CDR3 nucleotides are TGTGCCTGGGGGACAGGGCCCTACGAGCAGTACTTC.

The V and J genes are TRBV3-1 (or the pseudogene TRBV3-2) and TRBJ2-5; 8 bases line up with TRBD1. The CDR3 extends over 15 amino acids. V trimming: 2 bases; J trimming: 4 bases; junction bases outside the gene matches: 6. Germline V gene data show CDR1 as LGHDT and CDR2 as YNNKEL (reference sequence). The CDR3 bases are TGTGCCAGCAGCCAAAACAGGGGGTCAGGAGAGACCCAGTACTTC. Translating gives CASSQNRGSGETQYF.

The J gene is TRBJ2-1, the V gene TRBV4-1, with TRBD2 identical over 8 bases. Germline-derived CDR1 and CDR2 are MGHRA and YSYEKL. This CDR3 is 17 amino acids long. Losses at the gene ends were 0 bases for V and 0 bases for J; bases not matched to a gene: 4. CDR3: CASSQDASGSSYNEQFF. As DNA, the CDR3 is TGCGCCAGCAGCCAAGATGCCAGCGGGAGCTCCTACAATGAGCAGTTCTTC.

The V and J genes are TRBV4-3 and TRBJ2-1; D might be TRBD1 (5 bases). Trimming left V 3 bases short and J 5 bases short, with 14 bases between. This CDR3 spans 15 amino acids. CDR1 is LGHNA and CDR2 is YSLEER in the germline V gene. The CDR3 here is CASSQAGWSDNEQFF. In nucleotides, the CDR3 is TGCGCCAGCAGCCAGGCAGGGTGGTCCGACAATGAGCAGTTCTTC.

The CDR3 DNA sequence: TGTGCCAGCAGCTTCGGGACAGGCGGGGACCCTTTCGGCTACACCTTC. It is translated as CASSFGTGGDPFGYTF. The chain recombines TRBV7-2 with TRBJ1-2; 8 bases match TRBD1. The CDR3 is made up of 16 amino acids. The V segment lost 3 bases and the J segment 8 bases; nucleotides outside the gene matches: 14. CDR1 is SGHTA and CDR2 is FQGNSA in the germline V gene.

This chain joins TRBV28 and TRBJ1-6; D remains unclear. Deletions cut 11 bases from V and 6 bases from J, with 14 bases between. Germline V CDR1 and CDR2: MDHEN, SYDVKM. This CDR3 has 13 amino acids. In DNA, the CDR3 is TGTGCCTCCCGCGGTCAGATTAATTCACCCCTCCACTTT. The encoded protein is CASRGQINSPLHF.

The chain carries TRBV28 and TRBJ1-2; 7 bases match TRBD1. Germline trimming cut 5 bases from V and 6 bases from J; bases unmatched to any gene: 6. This CDR3 contains 13 residues. The V gene's germline CDR1 is MDHEN and CDR2 SYDVKM. The CDR3 protein is CASSQTGFDGYTF. CDR3 nucleotides: TGTGCCAGCAGTCAGACAGGGTTCGATGGCTACACCTTC.

As to this clone: At one boundary the junction diverges from the germline segment, which might be a read error. The V and J genes are TRBV7-3 and TRBJ2-2; the D gene could be TRBD1 or TRBD2 (7 bases each). The germline CDR1 and CDR2 sequences are SGHTA and FQGTGA. The CDR3 extends over 17 amino acids. The CDR3 coding sequence is TGTGCCAGCAGCTTCCAATCTGTGACAACCCCAGGGGGGGGGCTGTTTTTT. As protein: CASSFQSVTTPGGGLFF.

This chain connects TRBV18 to TRBJ2-1, with 9 bases identical to TRBD2. Germline trimming cut 0 bases from V and 3 bases from J; bases unmatched to any gene: 12. The CDR3 runs to 19 residues. Germline CDR1 and CDR2: KGHSH and LQKENI. The CDR3 protein is CASSPPRGGGGRDYNEQFF. The CDR3 DNA is TGTGCCAGCTCACCACCACGAGGGGGAGGCGGGAGGGACTACAATGAGCAGTTCTTC.

This clone is a singleton in its sample. V is TRBV6-5 and J is TRBJ2-2, with D possibly TRBD2 on 6 matching bases. The CDR3 sequence is 15 residues long. Germline V lookup: CDR1 MNHEY, CDR2 SVGAGI. With 2 bases removed from V and 1 base from J, the gap between germline ends came to 8 bases. CDR3 region: CASSYRGRNTGELFF. CDR3 nucleotides: TGTGCCAGCAGTTACCGGGGGAGGAACACCGGGGAGCTGTTTTTT.

The V gene is TRBV28, the J gene TRBJ1-4; D not resolved. The CDR3 runs 13 residues. Germline V gene lookup returns CDR1 MDHEN and CDR2 SYDVKM. V lost 6 bases, J lost 0 bases, and 5 bases lay in between. This CDR3 reads CASRGSTNEKLFF. Written as DNA, the CDR3 is TGTGCCAGCAGGGGCTCAACTAATGAAAAACTGTTTTTT. Supplemented by reference TRBV28 and TRBJ1-4, the full variable domain reads DVKVTQSSRYLVKRTGEKVFLECVQDMDHENMFWYRQDPGLGLRLIYFSYDVKMKEKGDIPEGYSVSREKKERFSLILESASTNQTSMYLCASRGSTNEKLFFGSGTQLSVL.

V and J are TRBV30 and TRBJ2-2, with a tentative D call TRBD2 (6 bases). From germline, CDR1 is GTSNPN and CDR2 SVGIG (reference sequence). Trimming took 4 bases from V and 6 from J, leaving 12 bases between them. This CDR3 has 13 amino acids. The CDR3 nucleotides read TGTGCCTGGATACCCGGGAGAGCCGGGGAGCTGTTTTTT. This gives the protein CAWIPGRAGELFF.

The CDR3 region has the DNA TGTGCCAGCAGCTTACGGGGACCCCCGGGGTACGAGCAGTACTTC. It yields the protein CASSLRGPPGYEQYF. The rearrangement joins TRBV5-8 to TRBJ2-7; D possibly uses TRBD1 or TRBD2 (5 bases each). CDR3 length: 15 amino acids. Germline-derived CDR1 and CDR2 are SGHTS and YDEGEE. With 2 bases removed from V and 4 bases from J, the gap between germline ends came to 16 bases.

This clone came up once. The rearrangement uses TRBV5-6 and TRBJ1-4, with D perhaps matching TRBD1 (6 bases). This CDR3 region has 16 residues. Germline CDR1 and CDR2: SGHDT and YYEEEE. The V gene lost 2 bases and the J gene lost 5 bases, with 16 bases spanning the gap. In DNA form, the CDR3 reads TGTGCCAGCAGCTTTGCCCGAGGACAGCGAAATGAAAAACTGTTTTTT. Protein: CASSFARGQRNEKLFF.